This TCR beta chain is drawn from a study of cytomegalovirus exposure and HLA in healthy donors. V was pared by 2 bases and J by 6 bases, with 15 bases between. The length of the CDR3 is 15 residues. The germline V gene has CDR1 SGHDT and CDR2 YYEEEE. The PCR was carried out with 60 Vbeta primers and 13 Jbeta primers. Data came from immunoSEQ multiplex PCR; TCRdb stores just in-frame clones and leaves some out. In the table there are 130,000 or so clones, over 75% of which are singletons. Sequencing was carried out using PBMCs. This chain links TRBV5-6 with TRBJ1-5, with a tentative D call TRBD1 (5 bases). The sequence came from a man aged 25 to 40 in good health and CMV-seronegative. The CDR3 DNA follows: TGTGCCAGCAGCTTTCGTGGGGGAGGGCCTCAGCCCCAGCATTTT. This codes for CASSFRGGGPQPQHF.